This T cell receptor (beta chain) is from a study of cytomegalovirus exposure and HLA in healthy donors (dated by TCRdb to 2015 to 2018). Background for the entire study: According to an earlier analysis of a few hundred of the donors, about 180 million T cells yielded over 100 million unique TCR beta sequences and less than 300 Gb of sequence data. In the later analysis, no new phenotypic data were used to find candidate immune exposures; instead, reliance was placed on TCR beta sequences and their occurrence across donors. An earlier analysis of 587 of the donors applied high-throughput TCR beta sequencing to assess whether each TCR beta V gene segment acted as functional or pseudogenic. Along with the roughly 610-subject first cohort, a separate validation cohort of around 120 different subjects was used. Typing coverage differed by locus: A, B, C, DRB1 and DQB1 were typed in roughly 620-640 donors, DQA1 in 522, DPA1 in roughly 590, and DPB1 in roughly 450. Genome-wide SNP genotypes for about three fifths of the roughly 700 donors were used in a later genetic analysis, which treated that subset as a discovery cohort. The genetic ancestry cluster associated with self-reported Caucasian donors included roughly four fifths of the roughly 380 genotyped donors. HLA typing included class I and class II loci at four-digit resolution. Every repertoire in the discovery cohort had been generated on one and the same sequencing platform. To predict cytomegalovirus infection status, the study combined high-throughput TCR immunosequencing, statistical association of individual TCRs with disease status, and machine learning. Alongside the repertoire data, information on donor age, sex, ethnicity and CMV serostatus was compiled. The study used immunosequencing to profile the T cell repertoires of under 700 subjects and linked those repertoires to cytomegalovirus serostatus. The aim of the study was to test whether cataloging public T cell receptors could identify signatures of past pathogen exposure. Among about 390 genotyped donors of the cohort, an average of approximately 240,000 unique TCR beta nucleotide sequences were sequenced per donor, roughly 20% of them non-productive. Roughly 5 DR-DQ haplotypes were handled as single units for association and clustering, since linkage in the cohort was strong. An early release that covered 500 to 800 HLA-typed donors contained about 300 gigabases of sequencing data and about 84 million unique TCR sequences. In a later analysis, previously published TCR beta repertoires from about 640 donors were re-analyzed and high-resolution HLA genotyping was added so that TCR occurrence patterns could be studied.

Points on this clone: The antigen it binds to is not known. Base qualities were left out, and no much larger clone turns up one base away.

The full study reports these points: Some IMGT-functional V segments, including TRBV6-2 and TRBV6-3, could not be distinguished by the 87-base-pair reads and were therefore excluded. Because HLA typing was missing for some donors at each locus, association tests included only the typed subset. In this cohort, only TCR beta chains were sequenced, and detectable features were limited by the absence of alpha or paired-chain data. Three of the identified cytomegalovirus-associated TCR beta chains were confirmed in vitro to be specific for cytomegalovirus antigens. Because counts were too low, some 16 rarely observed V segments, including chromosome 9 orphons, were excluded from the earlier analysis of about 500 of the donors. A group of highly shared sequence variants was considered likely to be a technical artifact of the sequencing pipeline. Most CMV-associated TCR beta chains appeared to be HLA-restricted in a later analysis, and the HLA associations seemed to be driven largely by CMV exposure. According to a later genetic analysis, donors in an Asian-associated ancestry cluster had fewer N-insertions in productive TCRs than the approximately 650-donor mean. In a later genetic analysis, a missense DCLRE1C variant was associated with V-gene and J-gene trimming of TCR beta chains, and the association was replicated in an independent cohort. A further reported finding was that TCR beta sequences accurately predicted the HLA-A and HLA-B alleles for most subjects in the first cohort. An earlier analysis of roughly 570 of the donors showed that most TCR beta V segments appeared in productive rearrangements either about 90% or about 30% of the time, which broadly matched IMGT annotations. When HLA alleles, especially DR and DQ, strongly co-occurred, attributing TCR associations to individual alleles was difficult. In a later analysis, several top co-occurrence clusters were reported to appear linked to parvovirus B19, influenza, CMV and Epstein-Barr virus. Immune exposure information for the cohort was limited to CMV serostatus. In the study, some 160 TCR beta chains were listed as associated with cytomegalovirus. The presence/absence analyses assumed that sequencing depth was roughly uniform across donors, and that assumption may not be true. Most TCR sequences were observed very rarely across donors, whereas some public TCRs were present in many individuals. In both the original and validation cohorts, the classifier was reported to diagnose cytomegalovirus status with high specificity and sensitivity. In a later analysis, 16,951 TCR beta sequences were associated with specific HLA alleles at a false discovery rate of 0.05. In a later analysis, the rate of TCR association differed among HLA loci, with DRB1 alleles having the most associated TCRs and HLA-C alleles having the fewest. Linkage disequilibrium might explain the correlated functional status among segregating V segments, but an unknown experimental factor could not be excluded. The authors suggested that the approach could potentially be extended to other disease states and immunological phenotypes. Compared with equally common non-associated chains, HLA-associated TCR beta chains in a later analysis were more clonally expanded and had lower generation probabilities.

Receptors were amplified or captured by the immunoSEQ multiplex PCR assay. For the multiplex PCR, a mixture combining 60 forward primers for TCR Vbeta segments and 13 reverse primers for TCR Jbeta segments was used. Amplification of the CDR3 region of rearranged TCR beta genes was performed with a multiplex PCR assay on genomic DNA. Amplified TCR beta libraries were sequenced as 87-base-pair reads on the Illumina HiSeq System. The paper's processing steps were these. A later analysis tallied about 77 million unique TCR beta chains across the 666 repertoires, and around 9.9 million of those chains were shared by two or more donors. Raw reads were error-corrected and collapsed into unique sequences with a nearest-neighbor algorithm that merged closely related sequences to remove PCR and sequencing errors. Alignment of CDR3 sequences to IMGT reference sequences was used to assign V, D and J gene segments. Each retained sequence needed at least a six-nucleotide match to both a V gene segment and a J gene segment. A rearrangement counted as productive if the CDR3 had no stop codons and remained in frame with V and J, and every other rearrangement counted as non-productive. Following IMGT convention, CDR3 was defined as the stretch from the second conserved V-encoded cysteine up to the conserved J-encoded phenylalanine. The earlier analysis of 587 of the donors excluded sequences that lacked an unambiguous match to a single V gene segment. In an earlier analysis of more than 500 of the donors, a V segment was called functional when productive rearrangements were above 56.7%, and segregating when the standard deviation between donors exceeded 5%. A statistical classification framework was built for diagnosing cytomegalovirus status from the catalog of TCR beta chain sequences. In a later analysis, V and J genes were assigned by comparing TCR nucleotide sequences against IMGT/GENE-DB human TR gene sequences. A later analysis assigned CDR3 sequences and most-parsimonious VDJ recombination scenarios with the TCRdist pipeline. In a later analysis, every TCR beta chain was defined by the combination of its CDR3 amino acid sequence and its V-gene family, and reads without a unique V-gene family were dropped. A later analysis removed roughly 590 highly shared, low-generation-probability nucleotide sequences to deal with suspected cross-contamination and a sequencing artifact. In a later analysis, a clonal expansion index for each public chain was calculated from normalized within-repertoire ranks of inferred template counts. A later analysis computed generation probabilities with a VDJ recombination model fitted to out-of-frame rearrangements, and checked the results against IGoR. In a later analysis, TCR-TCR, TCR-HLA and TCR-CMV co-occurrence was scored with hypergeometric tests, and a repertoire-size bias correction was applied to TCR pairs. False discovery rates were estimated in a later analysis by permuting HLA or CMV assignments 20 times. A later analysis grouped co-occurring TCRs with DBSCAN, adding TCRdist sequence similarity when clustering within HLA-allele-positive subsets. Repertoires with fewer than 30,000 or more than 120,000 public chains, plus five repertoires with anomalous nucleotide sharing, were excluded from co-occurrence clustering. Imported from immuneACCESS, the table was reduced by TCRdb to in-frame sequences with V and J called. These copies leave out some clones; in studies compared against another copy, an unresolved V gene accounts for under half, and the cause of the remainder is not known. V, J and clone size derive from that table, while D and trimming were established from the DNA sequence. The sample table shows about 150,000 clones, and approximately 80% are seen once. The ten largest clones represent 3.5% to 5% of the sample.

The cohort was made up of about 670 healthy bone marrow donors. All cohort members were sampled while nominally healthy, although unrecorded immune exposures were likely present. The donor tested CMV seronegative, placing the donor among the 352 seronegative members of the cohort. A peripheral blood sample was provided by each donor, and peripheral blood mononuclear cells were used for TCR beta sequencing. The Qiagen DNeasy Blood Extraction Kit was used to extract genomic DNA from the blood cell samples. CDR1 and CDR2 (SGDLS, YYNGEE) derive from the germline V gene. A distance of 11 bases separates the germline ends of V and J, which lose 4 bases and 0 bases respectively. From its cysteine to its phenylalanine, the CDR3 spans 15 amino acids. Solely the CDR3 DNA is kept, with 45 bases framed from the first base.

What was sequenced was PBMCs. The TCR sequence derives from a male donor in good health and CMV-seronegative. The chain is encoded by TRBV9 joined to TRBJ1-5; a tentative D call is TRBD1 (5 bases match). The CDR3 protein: CASSNSGNSNQPQHF. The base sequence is TGTGCCAGCAGCAATTCAGGGAATAGCAATCAGCCCCAGCATTTT.